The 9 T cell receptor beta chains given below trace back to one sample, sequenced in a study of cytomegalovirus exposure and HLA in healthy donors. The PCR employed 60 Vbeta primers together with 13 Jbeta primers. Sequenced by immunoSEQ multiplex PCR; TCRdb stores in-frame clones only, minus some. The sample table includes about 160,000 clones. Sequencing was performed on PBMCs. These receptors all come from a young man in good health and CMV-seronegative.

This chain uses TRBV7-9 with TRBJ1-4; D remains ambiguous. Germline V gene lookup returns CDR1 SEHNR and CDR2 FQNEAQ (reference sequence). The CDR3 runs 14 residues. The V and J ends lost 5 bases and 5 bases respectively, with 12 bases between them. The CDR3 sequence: CASSPYGPNEKLFF. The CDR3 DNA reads TGTGCCAGCAGCCCCTATGGGCCGAATGAAAAACTGTTTTTT.

CDR3: CASSFDSNNEQFF. As DNA, the CDR3 is TGTGCCAGCAGCTTTGACAGTAACAATGAGCAGTTCTTC. The genes are TRBV7-9 and TRBJ2-1; the D gene is possibly TRBD1 (5 bases). The V gene's germline CDR1 is SEHNR and CDR2 FQNEAQ (reference sequence). The CDR3 is 13 amino acids. Deletions cut 3 bases from V and 5 bases from J, with 8 bases between.

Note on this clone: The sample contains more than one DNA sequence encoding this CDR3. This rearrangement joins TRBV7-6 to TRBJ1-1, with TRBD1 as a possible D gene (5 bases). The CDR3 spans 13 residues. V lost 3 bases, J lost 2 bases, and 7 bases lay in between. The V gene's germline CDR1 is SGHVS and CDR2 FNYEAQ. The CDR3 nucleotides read TGTGCCAGCAGCTTCGACAGTAACACTGAAGCTTTCTTT. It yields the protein CASSFDSNTEAFF. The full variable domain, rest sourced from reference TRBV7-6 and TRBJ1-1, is GAGVSQSPRYKVTKRGQDVALRCDPISGHVSLYWYRQALGQGPEFLTYFNYEAQQDKSGLPNDRFSAERPEGSISTLTIQRTEQRDSAMYRCASSFDSNTEAFFGQGTRLTVV.

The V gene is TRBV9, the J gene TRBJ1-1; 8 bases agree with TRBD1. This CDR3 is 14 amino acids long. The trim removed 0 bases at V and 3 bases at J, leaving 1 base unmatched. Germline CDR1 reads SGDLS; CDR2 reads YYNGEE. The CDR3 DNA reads TGTGCCAGCAGCGTAGGGGGACAGGACACTGAAGCTTTCTTT. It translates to CASSVGGQDTEAFF.

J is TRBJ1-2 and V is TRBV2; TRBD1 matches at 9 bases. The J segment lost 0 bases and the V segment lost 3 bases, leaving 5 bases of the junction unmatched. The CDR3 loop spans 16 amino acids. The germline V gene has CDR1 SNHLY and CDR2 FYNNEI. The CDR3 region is CASSEIRTGANYGYTF. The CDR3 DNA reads TGTGCCAGCAGTGAGATAAGGACAGGGGCTAACTATGGCTACACCTTC.

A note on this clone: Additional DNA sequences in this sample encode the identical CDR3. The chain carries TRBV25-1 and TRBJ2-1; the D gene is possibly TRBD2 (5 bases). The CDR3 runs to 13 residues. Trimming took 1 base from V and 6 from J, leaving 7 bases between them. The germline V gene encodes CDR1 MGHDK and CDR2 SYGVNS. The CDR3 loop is CASSEFGGNEQFF. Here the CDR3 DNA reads TGTGCCAGCAGTGAATTTGGAGGCAATGAGCAGTTCTTC.

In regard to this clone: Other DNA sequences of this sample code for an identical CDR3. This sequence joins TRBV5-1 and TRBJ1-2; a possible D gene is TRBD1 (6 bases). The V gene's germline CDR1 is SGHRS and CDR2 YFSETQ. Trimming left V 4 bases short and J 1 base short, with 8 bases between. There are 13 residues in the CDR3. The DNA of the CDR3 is TGCGCCAGCAGCGAACAGGGTAACTATGGCTACACCTTC. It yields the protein CASSEQGNYGYTF.

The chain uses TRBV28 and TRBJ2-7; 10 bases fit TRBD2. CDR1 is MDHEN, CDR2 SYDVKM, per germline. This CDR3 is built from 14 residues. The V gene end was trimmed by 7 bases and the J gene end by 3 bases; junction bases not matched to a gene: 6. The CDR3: CASIQRGGRYEQYF. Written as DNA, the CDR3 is TGTGCCAGCATCCAGCGGGGGGGTCGCTACGAGCAGTACTTC.

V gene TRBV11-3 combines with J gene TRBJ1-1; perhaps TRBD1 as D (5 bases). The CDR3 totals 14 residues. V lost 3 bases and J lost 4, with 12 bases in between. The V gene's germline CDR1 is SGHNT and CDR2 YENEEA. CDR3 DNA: TGTGCCAGCAGCTTGGGCGGAAGGGGCACTGAAGCTTTCTTT. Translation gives CASSLGGRGTEAFF.